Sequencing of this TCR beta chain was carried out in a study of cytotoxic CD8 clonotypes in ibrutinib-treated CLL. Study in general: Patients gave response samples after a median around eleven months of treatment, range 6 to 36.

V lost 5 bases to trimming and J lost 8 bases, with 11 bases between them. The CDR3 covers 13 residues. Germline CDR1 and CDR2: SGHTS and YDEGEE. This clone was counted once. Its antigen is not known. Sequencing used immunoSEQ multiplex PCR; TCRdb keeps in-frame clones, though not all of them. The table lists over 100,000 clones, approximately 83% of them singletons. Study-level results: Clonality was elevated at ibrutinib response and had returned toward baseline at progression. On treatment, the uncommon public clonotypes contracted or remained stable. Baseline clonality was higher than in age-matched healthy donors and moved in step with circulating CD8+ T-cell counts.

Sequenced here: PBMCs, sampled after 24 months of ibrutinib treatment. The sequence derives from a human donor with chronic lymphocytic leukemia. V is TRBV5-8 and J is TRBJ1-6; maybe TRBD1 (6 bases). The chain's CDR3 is CASRTGYHSPLHF. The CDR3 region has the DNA TGTGCCAGCAGAACAGGGTACCATTCACCCCTCCACTTT. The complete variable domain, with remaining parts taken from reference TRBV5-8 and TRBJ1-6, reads EAGVTQSPTHLIKTRGQQATLRCSPISGHTSVYWYQQALGLGLQFLLWYDEGEERNRGNFPPRFSGRQFPNYSSELNVNALELEDSALYLCASRTGYHSPLHFGNGTRLTVT.